The entry that follows covers one TCR beta chain sequence. The target antigen is unknown. V dropped 0 bases and J dropped 5 bases, with 8 bases sitting between them. CDR1 and CDR2 (germline): SGHRS, YFSETQ. There are 14 residues in the CDR3. The data are from a study of T cell repertoires in cytomegalovirus infection. About the research overall: The study used recently identified HLA-C-restricted and well-studied HLA-B-restricted CMV epitopes. Public TCR beta signatures were indicative of both CMV infection and a matching HLA type. Findings and caveats of the study: Dominating the ex vivo response were HLA-C-restricted CMV-specific TCR beta clonotypes.

From the reads, TCRdb called clonotypes with MiXCR, one entry per CDR3 protein. The table has roughly 730,000 distinct CDR3 sequences, about 30% seen once. The source was cultured PBMCs, collected from culture after CMV antigen stimulation. This TCR was recovered from a human donor in good health (CMV status not recorded). Some clones in this sample may be carry-over from other donors' samples. This chain uses TRBV5-1 with TRBJ1-4; a weak D match, TRBD1 (5 bases). Written as DNA, the CDR3 is TGCGCCAGCAGCTTGGTCCGGGGGAATGAAAAACTGTTTTTT. This translates into CASSLVRGNEKLFF.